The 14 T cell receptor beta chains in this list originate from one sample, sequenced in a study of PD-L1 blockade in urothelial cancer. Method: immunoSEQ multiplex PCR; TCRdb's copy keeps in-frame clones and lacks some. The sample records some 77,000 clones, roughly nine tenths being singletons. Sequencing was performed on PBMCs, taken around atezolizumab (anti-PD-L1) treatment. The receptors originated from a woman aged 65 to 85 with urothelial cancer.

This clone was recorded once. The V call is TRBV6-5, the J call TRBJ1-5, with unresolved D. This CDR3 comprises 13 residues. Germline V CDR1 and CDR2: MNHEY, SVGAGI. Trimming stripped 6 bases from V and 10 bases from J, with 16 bases between. The CDR3 sequence: CASSQELGRPQHF. The CDR3 DNA reads TGTGCCAGCAGCCAAGAACTGGGCCGACCCCAGCATTTT.

This clone has only a few counts. J is TRBJ2-7 and V is TRBV5-1, with D unclear. V lost 4 bases and J lost 4, with 9 bases in between. Germline CDR1 SGHRS, CDR2 YFSETQ. The CDR3 covers 12 residues. The CDR3 DNA follows: TGCGCCAGCAGCGCCGCAGGATACGAGCAGTACTTC. Translated: CASSAAGYEQYF. Complete variable domain (other parts from reference TRBV5-1 and TRBJ2-7): KAGVTQTPRYLIKTRGQQVTLSCSPISGHRSVSWYQQTPGQGLQFLFEYFSETQRNKGNFPGRFSGRQFSNSRSEMNVSTLELGDSALYLCASSAAGYEQYFGPGTRLTVT.

The chain combines TRBV2 with TRBJ2-5; D is possibly TRBD2 (6 bases). Germline assignment: CDR1 SNHLY and CDR2 FYNNEI. The CDR3 has 15 amino acids. The V end lost 6 bases, the J end lost 2 bases, and 16 bases lay between the germline ends. The CDR3 region has the DNA TGTGCCAGCAGAGCTGGACTAAAAATACAAGAGACCCAGTACTTC. It specifies CASRAGLKIQETQYF.

The genes are TRBV15 and TRBJ2-7; D might be TRBD1 (5 bases). The germline V gene encodes CDR1 LNHNV and CDR2 YYDKDF (reference sequence). V lost 0 bases to trimming and J lost 4 bases, with 10 bases between them. The CDR3 extends over 14 amino acids. Here the CDR3 DNA reads TGTGCCACCAGCAGAGATCAGGGTAATTACGAGCAGTACTTC. Protein sequence: CATSRDQGNYEQYF.

The rearrangement uses TRBV6-5 and TRBJ2-2; no definite D call. V lost 2 bases to trimming and J lost 0 bases, with 10 bases between them. The germline gives CDR1 MNHEY, CDR2 SVGAGI. This CDR3 has 16 residues. CDR3 DNA: TGTGCCAGCAGTTACGGCCTTTCGACGAACACCGGGGAGCTGTTTTTT. Protein sequence: CASSYGLSTNTGELFF.

This chain joins TRBV10-3 and TRBJ1-4; D gene uncertain. V was shortened by 3 bases and J by 8 bases, with 10 bases between the two germline ends. Germline V lookup: CDR1 ENHRY, CDR2 SYGVKD. The CDR3 is made up of 13 amino acids. In DNA form, the CDR3 reads TGTGCCATCAGTGATTTTCGGGGAGAAAAACTGTTTTTT. It is translated as CAISDFRGEKLFF.

J is TRBJ1-1 and V is TRBV6-1, with a possible D match to TRBD1 (6 bases). Germline lookup yields CDR1 MNHNS and CDR2 SASEGT. This CDR3 has 15 residues. Trimming stripped 3 bases from V and 3 bases from J, with 14 bases between. The chain's CDR3 is CASSEGLRGDTEAFF. For the CDR3, the DNA is TGTGCCAGCAGTGAGGGGCTCAGGGGTGACACTGAAGCTTTCTTT.

This clone appeared a few times. V usage is TRBV7-7 and J usage is TRBJ2-7, with 11 bases identical to TRBD2. Trimming took 5 bases from V and 4 from J; bases not matched to a gene: 7. The CDR3 runs to 15 residues. CDR1 and CDR2 from the germline V gene are SSHAT and FNYEAQ (reference sequence). CDR3 DNA sequence: TGTGCCAGCAGCCTAGGGACTAGCGGAGTATACGAGCAGTACTTC. The encoded protein is CASSLGTSGVYEQYF.

The J gene is TRBJ1-3, the V gene TRBV6-1; D call uncertain. V was trimmed by 8 bases and J by 6 bases, leaving 20 bases between them. This CDR3 spans 15 amino acids. Per the germline V gene, CDR1 is MNHNS and CDR2 is SASEGT. CDR3 nucleotide sequence: TGTGCCAGCCCCCTCCATCCAGTGCAAGAAAACACCATATATTTT. Translation gives CASPLHPVQENTIYF.

The gene calls are TRBV7-2 and TRBJ2-5, with 10 bases identical to TRBD2. Germline V CDR1 and CDR2: SGHTA, FQGNSA. CDR3 length: 14 residues. V shed 8 bases and J 5 bases; nucleotides not matched to a gene: 8. CDR3 sequence: CASRSGLAFETQYF. The DNA for the CDR3 is TGTGCCAGCCGTTCGGGACTAGCGTTCGAGACCCAGTACTTC.

This rearrangement joins TRBV9 to TRBJ2-3; 10 bases align to TRBD2. CDR1 and CDR2 from the germline V gene are SGDLS and YYNGEE. After removal of 0 bases from V and 8 bases from J, the junction contained 9 bases not matched to a gene. This CDR3 is built from 16 residues. CDR3: CASSVATASGSVTQYF. CDR3 DNA sequence: TGTGCCAGCAGCGTAGCTACGGCTAGCGGGAGCGTTACGCAGTATTTT.

The rearrangement joins TRBV7-9 to TRBJ1-1; 7 positions match TRBD1. The CDR3 extends over 12 amino acids. Germline CDR1 SEHNR, CDR2 FQNEAQ (reference sequence). V lost 4 bases and J lost 8; bases outside the gene matches: 4. Here the CDR3 reads CASSSGTAEAFF. The CDR3 DNA reads as TGTGCCAGCAGCTCGGGGACAGCGGAAGCTTTCTTT. The full variable domain, completed using reference TRBV7-9 and TRBJ1-1, is DTGVSQNPRHKITKRGQNVTFRCDPISEHNRLYWYRQTLGQGPEFLTYFQNEAQLEKSRLLSDRFSAERPKGSFSTLEIQRTEQGDSAMYLCASSSGTAEAFFGQGTRLTVV.

The V and J genes are TRBV7-7 and TRBJ2-3, with D possibly being TRBD2 (5 bases). This CDR3 is built from 13 residues. CDR1 is SSHAT, CDR2 FNYEAQ, per germline (reference sequence). V lost 5 bases and J lost 2, with 8 bases in between. CDR3 nucleotides: TGTGCCAGCAGCGCGACTACCACAGATACGCAGTATTTT. Translated: CASSATTTDTQYF. Variable domain in full (rest from reference TRBV7-7 and TRBJ2-3): GAGVSQSPRYKVTKRGQDVTLRCDPISSHATLYWYQQALGQGPEFLTYFNYEAQPDKSGLPSDRFSAERPEGSISTLTIQRTEQRDSAMYRCASSATTTDTQYFGPGTRLTVL.

This rearrangement joins TRBV14 to TRBJ2-3; 9 nucleotides line up with TRBD2. The CDR3 is 18 residues long. The trim removed 1 base at V and 7 bases at J, leaving 15 bases unmatched. Germline CDR1 SGHDN, CDR2 FVKESK. CDR3 sequence reads: CASSQVAGDVWSRNTQYF. CDR3 DNA sequence: TGTGCCAGCAGCCAAGTAGCGGGAGACGTGTGGTCTAGGAATACGCAGTATTTT.